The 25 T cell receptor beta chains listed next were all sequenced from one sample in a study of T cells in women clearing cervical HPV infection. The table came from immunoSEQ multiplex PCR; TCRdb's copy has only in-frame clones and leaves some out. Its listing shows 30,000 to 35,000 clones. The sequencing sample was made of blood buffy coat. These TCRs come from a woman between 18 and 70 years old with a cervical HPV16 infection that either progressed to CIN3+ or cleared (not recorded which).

Partial CDR3 DNA: TGTGCCAGCAGCTTAGGGGCTCCTCCCTACGAG. This gives the protein CASSLGAPPYE. The complete CDR3 reads CASSLGAPPYEQYF. The V and J genes are TRBV7-9 and TRBJ2-7; D unresolved. The read gets to within 3 residues of the CDR3 end, and the germline J gene fills in the rest. V dropped 1 base and J dropped 2 bases, with 9 bases sitting between them. Germline assignment: CDR1 SEHNR and CDR2 FQNEAQ (reference sequence). The CDR3 is made up of 14 amino acids. Looking up the rest from reference TRBV7-9 and TRBJ2-7 gives the full variable domain: DTGVSQNPRHKITKRGQNVTFRCDPISEHNRLYWYRQTLGQGPEFLTYFQNEAQLEKSRLLSDRFSAERPKGSFSTLEIQRTEQGDSAMYLCASSLGAPPYEQYFGPGTRLTVT.

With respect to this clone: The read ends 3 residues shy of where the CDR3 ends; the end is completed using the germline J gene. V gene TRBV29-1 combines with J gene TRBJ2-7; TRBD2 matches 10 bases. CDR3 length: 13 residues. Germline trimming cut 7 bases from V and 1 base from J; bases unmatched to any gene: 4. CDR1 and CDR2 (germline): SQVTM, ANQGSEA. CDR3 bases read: TGCAGCGCCCTGACTAGCGGGTCCTACGAG. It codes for CSALTSGSYE. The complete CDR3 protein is CSALTSGSYEQYF.

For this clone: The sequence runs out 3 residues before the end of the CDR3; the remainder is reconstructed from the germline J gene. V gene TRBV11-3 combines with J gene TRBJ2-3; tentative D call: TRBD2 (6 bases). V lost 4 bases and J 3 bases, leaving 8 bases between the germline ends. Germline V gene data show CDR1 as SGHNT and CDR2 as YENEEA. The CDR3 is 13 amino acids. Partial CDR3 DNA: TGTGCCAGCAGCTCCAGCGGGACAGATACG. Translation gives CASSSSGTDT. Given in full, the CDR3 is CASSSSGTDTQYF.

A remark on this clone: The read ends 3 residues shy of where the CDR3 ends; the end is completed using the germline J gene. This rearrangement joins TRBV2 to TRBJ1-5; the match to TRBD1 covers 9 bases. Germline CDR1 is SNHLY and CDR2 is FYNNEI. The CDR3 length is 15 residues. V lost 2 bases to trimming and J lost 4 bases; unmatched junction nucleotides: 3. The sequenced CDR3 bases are TGTGCCAGCAGTGAAACAGGGGGCAGAAATCAGCCC. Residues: CASSETGGRNQP. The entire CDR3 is CASSETGGRNQPQHF.

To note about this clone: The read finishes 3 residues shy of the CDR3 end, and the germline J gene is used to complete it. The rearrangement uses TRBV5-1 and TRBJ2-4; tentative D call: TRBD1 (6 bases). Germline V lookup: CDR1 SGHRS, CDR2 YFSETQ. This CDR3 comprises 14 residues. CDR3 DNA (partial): TGCGCCAGCAGCCCCGGGACACCTCAAGAGACT. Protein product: CASSPGTPQET. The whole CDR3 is CASSPGTPQETQYF.

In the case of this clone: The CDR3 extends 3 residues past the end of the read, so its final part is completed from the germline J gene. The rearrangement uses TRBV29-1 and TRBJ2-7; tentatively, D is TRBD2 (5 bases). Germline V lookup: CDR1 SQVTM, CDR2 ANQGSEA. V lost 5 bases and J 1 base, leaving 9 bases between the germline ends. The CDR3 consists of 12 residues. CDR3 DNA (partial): TGCAGCGTTCGTCGGGGATCCTACGAG. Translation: CSVRRGSYE. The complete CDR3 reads CSVRRGSYEQYF.

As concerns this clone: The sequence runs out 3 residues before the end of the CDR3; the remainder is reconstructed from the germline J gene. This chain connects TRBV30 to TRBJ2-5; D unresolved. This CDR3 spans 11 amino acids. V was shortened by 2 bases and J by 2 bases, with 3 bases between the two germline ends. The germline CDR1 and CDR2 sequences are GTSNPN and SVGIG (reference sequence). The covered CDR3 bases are TGTGCCTGGAGTACACAAGAGACC. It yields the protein CAWSTQET. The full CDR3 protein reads CAWSTQETQYF.

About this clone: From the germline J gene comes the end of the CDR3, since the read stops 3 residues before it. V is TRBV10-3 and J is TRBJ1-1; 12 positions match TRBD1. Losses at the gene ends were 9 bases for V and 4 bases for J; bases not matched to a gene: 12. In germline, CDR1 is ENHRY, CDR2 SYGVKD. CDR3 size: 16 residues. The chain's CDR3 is CAMSSGTGGWGTEAFF. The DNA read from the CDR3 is TGTGCCATGAGTTCCGGGACAGGGGGCTGGGGCACTGAA.

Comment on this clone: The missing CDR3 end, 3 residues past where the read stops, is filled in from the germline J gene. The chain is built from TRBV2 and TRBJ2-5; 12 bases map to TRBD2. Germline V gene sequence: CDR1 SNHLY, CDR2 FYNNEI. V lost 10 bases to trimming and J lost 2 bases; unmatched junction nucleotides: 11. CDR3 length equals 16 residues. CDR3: CATPEILAGGQETQYF. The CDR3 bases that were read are TGTGCCACCCCAGAAATCCTAGCGGGGGGGCAAGAGACC.

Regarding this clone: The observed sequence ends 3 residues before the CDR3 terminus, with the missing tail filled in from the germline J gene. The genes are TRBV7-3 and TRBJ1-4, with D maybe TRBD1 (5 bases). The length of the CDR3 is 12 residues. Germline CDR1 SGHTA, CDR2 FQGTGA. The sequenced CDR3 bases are TGTGCCAGCAGCTCAAATCAGGGCCCA. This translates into CASSSNQGP. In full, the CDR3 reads CASSSNQGPLFF. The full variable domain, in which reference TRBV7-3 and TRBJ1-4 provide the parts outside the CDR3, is GAGVSQTPSNKVTEKGKYVELRCDPISGHTALYWYRQSLGQGPEFLIYFQGTGAADDSGLPNDRFFAVRPEGSVSTLKIQRTERGDSAVYLCASSSNQGPLFFGSGTQLSVL.

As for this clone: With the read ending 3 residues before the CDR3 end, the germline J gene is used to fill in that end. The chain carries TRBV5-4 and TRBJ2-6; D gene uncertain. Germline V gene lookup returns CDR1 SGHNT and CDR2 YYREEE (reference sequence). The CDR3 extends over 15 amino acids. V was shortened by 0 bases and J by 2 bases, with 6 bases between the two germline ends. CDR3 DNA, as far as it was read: TGTGCCAGCAGCTTGGCGGGTACTGGGGCCAACGTC. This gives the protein CASSLAGTGANV. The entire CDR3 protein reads CASSLAGTGANVLTF. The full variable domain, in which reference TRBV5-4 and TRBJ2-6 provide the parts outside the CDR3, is ETGVTQSPTHLIKTRGQQVTLRCSSQSGHNTVSWYQQALGQGPQFIFQYYREEENGRGNFPPRFSGLQFPNYSSELNVNALELDDSALYLCASSLAGTGANVLTFGAGSRLTVL.

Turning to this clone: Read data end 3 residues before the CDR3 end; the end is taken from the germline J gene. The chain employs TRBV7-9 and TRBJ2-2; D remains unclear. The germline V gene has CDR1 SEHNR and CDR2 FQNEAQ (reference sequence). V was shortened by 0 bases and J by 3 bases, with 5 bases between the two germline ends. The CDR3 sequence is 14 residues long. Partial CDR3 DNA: TGTGCCAGCAGCTTAGCCATTTACACCGGGGAG. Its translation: CASSLAIYTGE. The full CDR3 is CASSLAIYTGELFF.

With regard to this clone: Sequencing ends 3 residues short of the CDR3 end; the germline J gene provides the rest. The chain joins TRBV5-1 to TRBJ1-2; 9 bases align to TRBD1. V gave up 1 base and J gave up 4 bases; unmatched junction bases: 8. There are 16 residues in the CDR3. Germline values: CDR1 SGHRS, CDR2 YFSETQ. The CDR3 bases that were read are TGCGCCAGCAGCTTGATGGGACAGGGCGACGGCTATGGC. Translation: CASSLMGQGDGYG. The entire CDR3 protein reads CASSLMGQGDGYGYTF.

Partial CDR3 DNA: TGTGCCAGCAGCTTAGGTACGGGGTTCAGAAACACC. Protein sequence: CASSLGTGFRNT. The CDR3 as a whole reads CASSLGTGFRNTIYF. The chain joins TRBV7-6 to TRBJ1-3, with no clear D. The read ends 3 residues shy of where the CDR3 ends; the end is completed using the germline J gene. Per germline, CDR1 SGHVS and CDR2 FNYEAQ. This CDR3 has 15 residues. Trimming left V 1 base short and J 5 bases short, with 12 bases between.

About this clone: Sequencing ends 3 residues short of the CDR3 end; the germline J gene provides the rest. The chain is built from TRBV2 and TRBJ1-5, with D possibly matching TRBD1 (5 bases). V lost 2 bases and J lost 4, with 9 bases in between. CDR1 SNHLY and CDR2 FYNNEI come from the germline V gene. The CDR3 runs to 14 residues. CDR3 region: CASSEWGVNQPQHF. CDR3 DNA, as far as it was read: TGTGCCAGCAGTGAATGGGGGGTGAATCAGCCC.

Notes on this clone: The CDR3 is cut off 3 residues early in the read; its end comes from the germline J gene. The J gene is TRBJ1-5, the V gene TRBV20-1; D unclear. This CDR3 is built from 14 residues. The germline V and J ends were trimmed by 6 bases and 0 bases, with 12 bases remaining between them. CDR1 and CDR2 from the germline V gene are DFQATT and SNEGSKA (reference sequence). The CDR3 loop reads CSAEEGYSNQPQHF. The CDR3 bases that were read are TGCAGTGCCGAGGAGGGCTATAGCAATCAGCCC.

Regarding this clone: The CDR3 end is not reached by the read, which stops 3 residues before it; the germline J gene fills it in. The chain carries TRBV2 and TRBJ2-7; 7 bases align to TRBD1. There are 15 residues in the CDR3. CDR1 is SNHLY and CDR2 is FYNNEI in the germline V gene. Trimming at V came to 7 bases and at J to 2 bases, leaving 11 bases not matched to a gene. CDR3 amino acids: CASKRQGSAAYEQYF. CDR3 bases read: TGTGCCAGCAAGAGACAGGGATCGGCGGCCTACGAG.

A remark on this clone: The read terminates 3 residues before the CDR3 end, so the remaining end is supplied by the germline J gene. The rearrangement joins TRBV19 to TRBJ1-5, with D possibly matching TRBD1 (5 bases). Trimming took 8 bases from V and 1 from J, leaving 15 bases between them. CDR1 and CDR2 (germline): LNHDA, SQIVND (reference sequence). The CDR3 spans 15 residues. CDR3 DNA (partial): TGTGCCAGTTCAATAGGGAGACAGAGCAATCAGCCC. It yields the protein CASSIGRQSNQP. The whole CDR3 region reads CASSIGRQSNQPQHF.

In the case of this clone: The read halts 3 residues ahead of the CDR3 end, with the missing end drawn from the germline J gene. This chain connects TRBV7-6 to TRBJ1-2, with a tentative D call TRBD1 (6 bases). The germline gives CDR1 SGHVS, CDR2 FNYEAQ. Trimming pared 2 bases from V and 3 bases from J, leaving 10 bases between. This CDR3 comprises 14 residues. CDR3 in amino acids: CASSLIAGDYGYTF. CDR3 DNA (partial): TGTGCCAGCAGCTTAATCGCAGGGGACTATGGC.

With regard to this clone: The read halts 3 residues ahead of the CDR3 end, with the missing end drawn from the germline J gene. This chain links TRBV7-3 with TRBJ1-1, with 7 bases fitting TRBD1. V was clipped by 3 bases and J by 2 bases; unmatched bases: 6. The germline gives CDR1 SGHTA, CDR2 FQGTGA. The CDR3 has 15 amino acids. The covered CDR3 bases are TGTGCCAGCAGCTTTCTAGGGGGCGCAAACACTGAA. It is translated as CASSFLGGANTE. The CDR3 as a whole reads CASSFLGGANTEAFF.

The sequenced part of the CDR3 DNA is TGTGCCAGCAGTGGACTTTCCTACGAG. The encoded protein is CASSGLSYE. The whole CDR3 protein is CASSGLSYEQYF. The chain recombines TRBV6-1 with TRBJ2-7; D unresolved. The read stops 3 residues short of the end of the CDR3; the missing end is completed from the germline J gene. The CDR3 sequence is 12 residues long. V was trimmed by 4 bases and J by 1 base, leaving 5 bases between them. The V gene's germline CDR1 is MNHNS and CDR2 SASEGT.

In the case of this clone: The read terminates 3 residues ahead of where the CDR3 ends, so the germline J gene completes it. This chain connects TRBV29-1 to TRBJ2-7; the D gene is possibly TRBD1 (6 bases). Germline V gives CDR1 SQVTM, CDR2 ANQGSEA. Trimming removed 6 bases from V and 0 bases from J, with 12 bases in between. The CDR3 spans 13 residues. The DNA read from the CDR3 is TGCAGCGTCCGGGACATCAGCTCCTACGAG. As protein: CSVRDISSYE. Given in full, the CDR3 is CSVRDISSYEQYF.

The CDR3 sequence is CASTGERITQYF. The CDR3 bases that were read are TGTGCCAGCACCGGGGAGCGCATTACG. The chain combines TRBV7-9 with TRBJ2-3; D possibly corresponds to TRBD2 (5 bases). From the germline J gene comes the end of the CDR3, since the read stops 3 residues before it. Germline CDR1 and CDR2: SEHNR and FQNEAQ (reference sequence). With 7 bases removed from V and 8 bases from J, the gap between germline ends came to 13 bases. The CDR3 is 12 amino acids.

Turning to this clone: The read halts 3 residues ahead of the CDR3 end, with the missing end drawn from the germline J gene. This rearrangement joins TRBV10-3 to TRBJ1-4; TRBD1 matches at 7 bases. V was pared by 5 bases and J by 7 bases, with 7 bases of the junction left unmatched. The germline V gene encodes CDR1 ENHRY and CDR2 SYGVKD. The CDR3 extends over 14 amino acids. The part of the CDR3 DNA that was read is TGTGCCATCAGTCCCGGGACAGCGACTGAAAAA. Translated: CAISPGTATEK. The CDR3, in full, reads CAISPGTATEKLFF.

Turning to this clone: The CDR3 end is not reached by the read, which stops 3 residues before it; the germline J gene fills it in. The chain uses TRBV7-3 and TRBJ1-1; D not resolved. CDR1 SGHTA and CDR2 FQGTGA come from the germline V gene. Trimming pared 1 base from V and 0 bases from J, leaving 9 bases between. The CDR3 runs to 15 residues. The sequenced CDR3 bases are TGTGCCAGCAGCTTAATTCCGGTGATGAACACTGAA. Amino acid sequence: CASSLIPVMNTE. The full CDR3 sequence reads CASSLIPVMNTEAFF.